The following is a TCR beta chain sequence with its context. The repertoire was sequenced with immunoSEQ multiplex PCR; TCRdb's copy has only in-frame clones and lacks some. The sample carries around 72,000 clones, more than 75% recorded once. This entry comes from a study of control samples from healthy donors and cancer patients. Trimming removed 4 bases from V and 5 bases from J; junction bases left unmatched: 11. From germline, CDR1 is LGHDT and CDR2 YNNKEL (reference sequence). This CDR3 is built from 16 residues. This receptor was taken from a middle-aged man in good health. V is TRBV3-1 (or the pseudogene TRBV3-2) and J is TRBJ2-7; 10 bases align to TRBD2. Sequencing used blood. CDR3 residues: CASSPEGAGGPDEQYF. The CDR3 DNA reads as TGTGCCAGCAGCCCTGAGGGAGCGGGAGGGCCGGACGAGCAGTACTTC.